The 18 T cell receptor beta chains given below trace back to one sample, sequenced in a study of OX40 agonist ivuxolimab in advanced cancers. The assay was immunoSEQ multiplex PCR, and TCRdb's table has in-frame clones only and misses some. The sample carries tens of thousands of clones, approximately 90% recorded once. The input for sequencing was CD4+ or CD8+ T cells sorted from blood, taken in a trial of the OX40 agonist ivuxolimab. These receptors all stem from an adult with an advanced solid tumor such as melanoma, head and neck, liver or kidney cancer.

This clone was seen once. V usage is TRBV11-1 and J usage is TRBJ2-1, with D possibly being TRBD1 or TRBD2 (6 bases each). V lost 10 bases and J lost 9, with 13 bases in between. This CDR3 is built from 11 residues. Germline V gene data show CDR1 as SGHAT and CDR2 as FQDESV (reference sequence). CDR3 in amino acids: CATGGQVEQFF. The CDR3 DNA reads as TGTGCCACTGGGGGGCAGGTTGAGCAGTTCTTC.

The sample holds a few counts of this clone. The rearrangement uses TRBV21-1 and TRBJ1-4; the table's D call TRBD1 went unverified against the DNA. TRBV21-1 is flagged as a pseudogene. This CDR3 has 13 amino acids. Written as DNA, the CDR3 is TGTGCCAGCAGACAGACCCAACGGGAAAAACTGTTTTTT. This gives the protein CASRQTQREKLFF.

In this sample, this clone turned up once. The rearrangement uses TRBV6-1 and TRBJ1-6, with 7 bases that match TRBD1. From germline, CDR1 is MNHNS and CDR2 SASEGT. The V and J ends lost 3 bases and 6 bases, in that order; junction bases with no gene match: 8. The length of the CDR3 is 16 residues. The CDR3 region has the DNA TGTGCCAGCAGTGAGGTGGGCAGGGGGAGTAATTCACCCCTCCACTTT. This gives the protein CASSEVGRGSNSPLHF.

V gene TRBV9 combines with J gene TRBJ2-2; unclear D gene. The CDR3 spans 18 residues. The germline CDR1 and CDR2 sequences are SGDLS and YYNGEE. Deletions cut 0 bases from V and 7 bases from J, with 22 bases between. As DNA, the CDR3 is TGTGCCAGCAGCGTAGGCTCTCTCGCCGGCAGACCCGACGGGGAGCTGTTTTTT. This translates into CASSVGSLAGRPDGELFF.

This clone came up many times. The chain's CDR3 is CASSLAGAGNYGYTF. The CDR3 DNA reads as TGTGCCAGCAGCTTAGCGGGGGCGGGGAACTATGGCTACACCTTC. The chain links TRBV7-2 to TRBJ1-2; D is perhaps TRBD1 (6 bases). Trimming left V 0 bases short and J 2 bases short, with 10 bases between. The CDR3 runs to 15 residues. Germline V gene lookup returns CDR1 SGHTA and CDR2 FQGNSA.

The rearrangement links TRBV11-3 to TRBJ2-5, with 9 bases lining up with TRBD1. This CDR3 comprises 15 residues. The V gene end was trimmed by 1 base and the J gene end by 3 bases; junction bases not matched to a gene: 3. Looked up from germline, CDR1 is SGHNT and CDR2 is YENEEA. The CDR3 loop is CASSLGTGGEETQYF. Written as DNA, the CDR3 is TGTGCCAGCAGCTTAGGTACAGGGGGCGAAGAGACCCAGTACTTC.

This chain connects TRBV5-3 to TRBJ1-4; TRBD1 might be the D (5 bases). Being an ORF, TRBV5-3 has a function that is uncertain. The CDR3 runs 14 residues. V lost 4 bases and J 8 bases, leaving 15 bases between the germline ends. In DNA, the CDR3 is TGTGCCAGAAGCGGAGTCCAAAGGGGCGAAAAACTGTTTTTT. As protein: CARSGVQRGEKLFF.

The CDR3 nucleotides are TGCGCCAGCAGCAGCGGGGGGGCCGAGACCCAGTACTTC. It specifies CASSSGGAETQYF. This chain links TRBV5-1 with TRBJ2-5; 10 nucleotides line up with TRBD2. Unmatched junction bases numbered 2, after V lost 4 bases and J lost 5 bases. The CDR3 spans 13 residues. CDR1 and CDR2 from the germline V gene are SGHRS and YFSETQ.

V gene TRBV5-1 combines with J gene TRBJ1-1; D uncertain. This CDR3 comprises 14 residues. Germline V gives CDR1 SGHRS, CDR2 YFSETQ. Trimming took off 0 bases at V and 8 bases at J, with 14 bases between the two ends. CDR3: CASSLGREIGEAFF. The CDR3 DNA follows: TGCGCCAGCAGCTTGGGAAGGGAAATAGGGGAAGCTTTCTTT.

V usage is TRBV30 and J usage is TRBJ2-5; 7 bases are a match to TRBD1. Trimming cost V 0 bases and J 3 bases; bases outside gene matches: 7. CDR1 is GTSNPN and CDR2 is SVGIG in the germline V gene (reference sequence). CDR3 length: 15 residues. CDR3 coding DNA: TGTGCCTGGAGTGTACGCCGGGACAGCAAAGAGACCCAGTACTTC. It yields the protein CAWSVRRDSKETQYF.

The V gene is TRBV14, the J gene TRBJ1-2, with D perhaps matching TRBD1 (5 bases). The CDR3 is 15 amino acids. CDR1 SGHDN and CDR2 FVKESK come from the germline V gene. With 0 bases removed from V and 3 bases from J, the gap between germline ends came to 11 bases. CDR3 nucleotide sequence: TGTGCCAGCAGCCAAGATCGGCAGGGTTACTATGGCTACACCTTC. It yields the protein CASSQDRQGYYGYTF. The whole variable domain, remainder taken from reference TRBV14 and TRBJ1-2, is EAGVTQFPSHSVIEKGQTVTLRCDPISGHDNLYWYRRVMGKEIKFLLHFVKESKQDESGMPNNRFLAERTGGTYSTLKVQPAELEDSGVYFCASSQDRQGYYGYTFGSGTRLTVV.

V is TRBV4-3 and J is TRBJ1-4, with 8 bases aligning to TRBD1. Germline lookup yields CDR1 LGHNA and CDR2 YSLEER. The CDR3 extends over 16 amino acids. V lost 0 bases and J lost 6; bases outside the gene matches: 6. Written as DNA, the CDR3 is TGCGCCAGCAGCCAAGATCCGACAGGGGCTTATGAAAAACTGTTTTTT. Protein: CASSQDPTGAYEKLFF.

This CDR3 reads CASSLVGRQETQYF. The DNA for the CDR3 is TGTGCCAGCAGCTTGGTGGGCCGACAAGAGACCCAGTACTTC. V usage is TRBV5-4 and J usage is TRBJ2-5; no clear D gene. V was clipped by 0 bases and J by 2 bases, with 8 bases between them. CDR3 length equals 14 residues. CDR1 and CDR2 from the germline V gene are SGHNT and YYREEE (reference sequence).

The V call is TRBV19, the J call TRBJ2-3; 7 nucleotides match TRBD1. Trimming took 4 bases from V and 1 from J; bases not matched to a gene: 5. The length of the CDR3 is 15 residues. Germline-derived CDR1 and CDR2 are LNHDA and SQIVND (reference sequence). CDR3 coding DNA: TGTGCCAGTAGTAATAGACAGGGAGGCACAGATACGCAGTATTTT. Translation gives CASSNRQGGTDTQYF.

J is TRBJ2-2 and V is TRBV5-1; unclear D gene. The CDR3 sequence is 15 residues long. V lost 4 bases, J lost 5 bases, and 15 bases lay in between. Germline loops: CDR1 SGHRS, CDR2 YFSETQ. The CDR3 sequence: CASSPHSSETGELFF. The CDR3 coding sequence is TGCGCCAGCAGCCCCCATTCGTCGGAGACCGGGGAGCTGTTTTTT.

This rearrangement joins TRBV12-5 to TRBJ2-2; 8 bases are shared with TRBD1. The CDR3 consists of 16 residues. Germline V lookup: CDR1 LGHNT, CDR2 FRNRAP. Unmatched junction bases numbered 6, after V lost 2 bases and J lost 4 bases. CDR3 loop: CASGLSTGVATGELFF. CDR3 DNA: TGTGCTAGTGGTTTGTCGACAGGGGTAGCCACCGGGGAGCTGTTTTTT.

The chain combines TRBV6-1 with TRBJ1-4; 9 nucleotides match TRBD1. CDR1 and CDR2 (germline): MNHNS, SASEGT. J was trimmed by 8 bases and V by 5 bases; bases with no gene match: 3. The CDR3 runs 13 residues. The CDR3 loop is CASSRDRDEKLFF. The CDR3 bases are TGTGCCAGCAGTAGGGACAGGGACGAAAAACTGTTTTTT.

This rearrangement joins TRBV11-3 to TRBJ2-2; D not certain. The germline V and J ends were trimmed by 6 bases and 3 bases, with 5 bases remaining between them. From germline, CDR1 is SGHNT and CDR2 YENEEA. The CDR3 length is 12 residues. The CDR3, as DNA: TGTGCCAGCAGTCAGGACACCGGGGAGCTGTTTTTT. Protein sequence: CASSQDTGELFF. The variable domain in full, completed from reference TRBV11-3 and TRBJ2-2, reads EAGVVQSPRYKIIEKKQPVAFWCNPISGHNTLYWYLQNLGQGPELLIRYENEEAVDDSQLPKDRFSAERLKGVDSTLKIQPAELGDSAVYLCASSQDTGELFFGEGSRLTVL.